This note documents a single TCR beta chain sequence. Its antigen is unidentified. Germline-derived CDR1 and CDR2 are LNHDA and SQIVND (reference sequence). The CDR3 has 15 residues. With 0 bases removed from V and 6 bases from J, the gap between germline ends came to 12 bases. This entry comes from a study of siplizumab effects on memory and regulatory T cells. Overall study findings and caveats: Suppressive activity of Tregs proliferating in siplizumab cultures remained unconfirmed.

TCR templates, around 100,000 per sample, were assayed. The repertoire was sequenced with immunoSEQ multiplex PCR; TCRdb's copy has only in-frame clones and lacks some. This table has fewer than 100,000 clones, around 94% appearing once. Sample: non-Treg CD4+ T cells sorted from blood. The rearrangement uses TRBV19 and TRBJ2-1; D not resolved. The receptor was isolated from a human donor in good health. The CDR3 DNA reads as TGTGCCAGTAGTATAGAAAGGACCGCGATCAATGAGCAGTTCTTC. It is translated as CASSIERTAINEQFF. The whole variable domain, remainder taken from reference TRBV19 and TRBJ2-1, is DGGITQSPKYLFRKEGQNVTLSCEQNLNHDAMYWYRQDPGQGLRLIYYSQIVNDFQKGDIAEGYSVSREKKESFPLTVTSAQKNPTAFYLCASSIERTAINEQFFGPGTRLTVL.